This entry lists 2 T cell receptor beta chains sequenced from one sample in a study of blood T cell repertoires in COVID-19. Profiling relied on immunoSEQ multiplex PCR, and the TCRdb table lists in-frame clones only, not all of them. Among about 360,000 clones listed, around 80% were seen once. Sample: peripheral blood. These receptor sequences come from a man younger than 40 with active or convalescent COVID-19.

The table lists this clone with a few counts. The DNA of the CDR3 is TGTGCCAGCAGTTACGTGACAGGGGGGAACTATGGCTACACCTTC. It is translated as CASSYVTGGNYGYTF. The chain carries TRBV6-5 and TRBJ1-2, with TRBD1 identical over 9 bases. V dropped 2 bases and J dropped 2; count of bases not matched to a gene: 3. CDR1 and CDR2 (germline): MNHEY, SVGAGI. This CDR3 is 15 amino acids long.

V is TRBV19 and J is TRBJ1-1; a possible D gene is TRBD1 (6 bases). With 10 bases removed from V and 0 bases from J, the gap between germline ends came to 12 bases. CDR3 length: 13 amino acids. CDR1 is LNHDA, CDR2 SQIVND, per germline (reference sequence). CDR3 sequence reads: CATKQGLNTEAFF. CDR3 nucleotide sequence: TGTGCCACCAAACAGGGTTTGAACACTGAAGCTTTCTTT.